This T cell receptor beta chain stems from a study of shared clonotypes between healthy human individuals (TCRdb year 2020). Turning to the overall study: The cohort comprised a couple of women and three men aged 18 to 49 years. Libraries were prepared and TCR repertoires were sequenced by different laboratories using diverse techniques, in order to increase sequencing depth and limit assay-specific biases. For each donor, three plates each were used for CD4 naive and CD4 memory, two plates were used for CD8 naive, and one plate was used for CD8 memory. Leukapheresis yielded between about 0.9 and 8.9 billion PBMCs per donor. To estimate repertoire size and how much clonotypes are shared between individuals, the study performed deep sequencing of blood TCR repertoires from a few healthy adults.

The donors were healthy, HIV-negative adults who had no recently reported acute infections or vaccinations. Every donor was a Caucasian adult residing in Nashville, Tennessee, USA. CD4+ T cells were enriched by magnetic negative selection; naive cells were then positively selected on CD45RA, and the negative fraction formed the memory subset. Blood was collected by leukapheresis, and PBMCs were isolated by Ficoll-Histopaque density gradient centrifugation and then cryopreserved in liquid nitrogen vapor phase. Purity and quantity of every magnetically sorted T cell population were checked by analytical flow cytometry. Each sorted fraction had its genomic DNA isolated and then quantified by UV absorbance on a Nanodrop 2000c. The paper's findings and limits, for the study overall: Rarefaction of sorted-subset datasets indicated incomplete sequencing despite the large sequencing depth. Based on pairwise subsampling, the degree of clonotype sharing among donors was expected to be affected by sequencing depth. Sampling was restricted to blood, and TCR repertoires in tissue are likely to differ from TCR repertoires in blood. Because the study included only a small number of donors, the genetic and exposure-history diversity represented was limited. When a few donors were compared, the shared fraction of clonotypes was about 5.5% for naive CD4, less than 4% for naive CD8, 2% to 2.5% for memory CD4, and roughly 0.43% for memory CD8. Naive subsets generally had larger estimated clonotype richness than memory subsets. Compared with non-shared clonotypes, the clonotypes found in all four sorted-subset donors had higher generation probabilities.

Taken from cysteine to phenylalanine, the CDR3 has 18 residues. Only the CDR3 DNA is retained, 54 bases long and in frame from the first base. Looking up the germline V gene yields CDR1 SGHVS and CDR2 FQNEAQ. Trimming accounts for 5 bases at V and 1 base at J, while the number of junction bases matched to no gene is 13. In the case of this clone: Its recognized antigen is unknown. No quality values exist for individual bases; no much larger clone is one base distant.

Using the deep immunoSEQ assay, TCR CDR3 regions were amplified from genomic DNA by multiplex PCR. Genomic DNA extracted from each cell subset was distributed evenly over all wells of several immunoSEQ 96-well plates, and each plate served as one replicate. Each replicate PCR for sorted subsets received approximately 220 ng genomic DNA, equal to tens of thousands of T cell genomes. The purified libraries were quantified using a Qubit 3.0 fluorometer, sized with a Bioanalyzer 2100, and then quantified again using the KAPA Library Quantification kit. A separate single-read 150-cycle Illumina NextSeq 550 flow cell was used to sequence each immunoSEQ 96-well plate. The original pipeline was this. Because only junctional sequences without quality scores were contained in the immunoSEQ output, filtering matching that applied to full-length reads could not be performed. Sequences were annotated with PyIR, a Python wrapper for IgBLAST v1.9, using IMGT germline references to assign V/J genes and CDR3. Reads with weak V/J assignments (E-value above 1e-6), missing CDR3, stop codons, out-of-frame junctions, or ambiguous translated residues were removed. V3J clonotypes were defined as sequences sharing the same inferred V gene, J gene, and CDR3 amino acid sequence. Percentage overlap between repertoires was calculated by dividing the number of shared unique clonotypes by the size of the smaller repertoire. RTK rarefaction, the Chao1 estimator, and Recon v2.1 estimates of unobserved clonotypes were used to assess repertoire richness. OLGA was used to compute generation probabilities for all TCRbeta clonotypes that the gDNA method yielded from a few donors. TCRdb provides this immuneACCESS table in a form limited to in-frame rearrangements. Some clones are lacking; in checked studies, under half of them reflect an unresolved V gene, and why the rest are absent is not known. V and J calls and clone size follow that table, whereas D and trimming were derived from the DNA. The sample data list about 1 million clones, and approximately 68% of these were observed just once. The biggest ten clones account for around 1.4% of the sample.

The sequence was collected from a man younger than 35 in good health. The chain employs TRBV7-8 and TRBJ1-5, with 8 bases aligning to TRBD1. Material for sequencing was memory CD4+ T cells sorted from blood. The cell subset or site label of this sample denotes: CD45RA-negative fraction. The CDR3 is CASSGEDRAVWSNQPQHF. The DNA is as follows: TGTGCCAGCAGCGGCGAGGACAGGGCGGTTTGGAGCAATCAGCCCCAGCATTTT.